The 14 T cell receptor beta chains given below trace back to one sample, sequenced in a study of PD-1 blockade in classical Hodgkin lymphoma. As for time point: cycle 4 day 1 (C4D1), after less than seven weeks of nivolumab. All patients experienced relapse after autologous stem cell transplantation, and brentuximab vedotin exposure was variable. Clones were read by immunoSEQ multiplex PCR, and TCRdb kept only the in-frame ones, dropping some. The sample yields 13,000 to 15,000 clones, more than 80% seen once. The material sequenced was peripheral blood mononuclear cells (PBMCs), taken before the fourth cycle of nivolumab. Receptor source: a human donor with classical Hodgkin lymphoma.

Points on this clone: A junction boundary mismatches the germline segment, possibly from a read error. This chain uses TRBV5-5 with TRBJ2-7, with 9 bases lining up with TRBD1. The CDR3 is made up of 16 amino acids. The germline CDR1 and CDR2 sequences are SGHKS and YYEKEE (reference sequence). This CDR3 is CASSQELGQGADEQYF. CDR3 nucleotide sequence: TGCGCCAGCAGCCAAGAGCTGGGACAGGGTGCAGACGAGCAGTACTTC.

The genes are TRBV27 and TRBJ2-3, with D unclear. This CDR3 comprises 13 residues. Germline assignment: CDR1 MNHEY and CDR2 SMNVEV (reference sequence). V lost 7 bases to trimming and J lost 3 bases, with 11 bases between them. The DNA of the CDR3 is TGTGCCAGCAAGGATCAACGGACAGATACGCAGTATTTT. Protein product: CASKDQRTDTQYF.

V gene TRBV6-5 combines with J gene TRBJ1-4, with 7 bases that match TRBD1. Trimming at V came to 2 bases and at J to 3 bases, leaving 6 bases not matched to a gene. CDR3 length: 16 amino acids. Germline V lookup: CDR1 MNHEY, CDR2 SVGAGI. The CDR3 DNA reads TGTGCCAGCAGTTACGCCAGGGGGGAGGCTAATGAAAAACTGTTTTTT. Amino acid sequence: CASSYARGEANEKLFF.

J is TRBJ2-3 and V is TRBV4-2; TRBD2 matches at 8 bases. The trim removed 6 bases at V and 5 bases at J, leaving 13 bases unmatched. The CDR3 is 16 amino acids. Germline CDR1 LGHNA, CDR2 YNFKEQ. The CDR3 DNA follows: TGTGCCAGCAGGCCTCGCACGGGGGGGCCTAGAGATACGCAGTATTTT. Its protein product is CASRPRTGGPRDTQYF.

This sequence joins TRBV11-3 and TRBJ2-1; 9 positions agree with TRBD2. The J segment lost 6 bases and the V segment lost 5 bases, leaving 5 bases of the junction unmatched. There are 14 residues in the CDR3. Germline CDR1 is SGHNT and CDR2 is YENEEA. The CDR3 protein is CASSPLRGGNEQFF. Written as DNA, the CDR3 is TGTGCCAGCAGCCCTTTGCGGGGGGGCAATGAGCAGTTCTTC.

CDR3 DNA: TGTGCCAGCAGCTGGCTAGGAACGTCCTACAATGAGCAGTTCTTC. Encoded protein: CASSWLGTSYNEQFF. This chain joins TRBV5-4 and TRBJ2-1; no clear D gene. V lost 3 bases and J lost 1, with 11 bases in between. The CDR3 consists of 15 residues. CDR1 is SGHNT and CDR2 is YYREEE in the germline V gene (reference sequence).

The genes are TRBV30 and TRBJ2-1; D remains ambiguous. The CDR3 loop spans 13 amino acids. The germline V gene has CDR1 GTSNPN and CDR2 SVGIG (reference sequence). The V and J ends lost 2 bases and 2 bases respectively, with 7 bases between them. CDR3 bases: TGTGCCTGGAGTTGGGGTACCTACAATGAGCAGTTCTTC. Its protein is CAWSWGTYNEQFF.

The V call is TRBV21-1, the J call TRBJ2-7; the table assigns TRBD1, which was not confirmed against the DNA. TRBV21-1 is reported as a pseudogene. The CDR3 consists of 15 residues. This CDR3 reads CASRQVLHVLDEQYF. The CDR3 bases are TGTGCCAGCAGGCAGGTATTACACGTGTTAGACGAGCAGTACTTC.

The V gene is TRBV30, the J gene TRBJ1-2, with TRBD1 matching over 7 bases. Germline V gene data show CDR1 as GTSNPN and CDR2 as SVGIG (reference sequence). The CDR3 totals 13 residues. Trimming at V came to 8 bases and at J to 3 bases, leaving 9 bases not matched to a gene. Here the CDR3 reads CAVNADRDYGYTF. Here the CDR3 DNA reads TGTGCCGTGAACGCTGACAGGGACTATGGCTACACCTTC.

The CDR3 DNA sequence: TGTGCCAGCAGTGCCACAGGGACCGGGGAGCTGTTTTTT. Protein: CASSATGTGELFF. The chain links TRBV27 to TRBJ2-2; TRBD1 might be the D (6 bases). Germline V gene lookup returns CDR1 MNHEY and CDR2 SMNVEV (reference sequence). The germline V and J ends were trimmed by 5 bases and 5 bases, with 9 bases remaining between them. The CDR3 spans 13 residues.

The sample holds a few counts of this clone. The rearrangement links TRBV27 to TRBJ2-1; D is tentatively TRBD1 or TRBD2 (5 bases each). The germline CDR1 and CDR2 sequences are MNHEY and SMNVEV (reference sequence). V was cut by 5 bases and J by 4 bases, with 12 bases left in between. The length of the CDR3 is 14 residues. The CDR3 loop is CASSQSGAYNEQFF. The CDR3 region has the DNA TGTGCCAGCAGTCAATCCGGGGCATACAATGAGCAGTTCTTC.

The rearrangement links TRBV27 to TRBJ1-1; perhaps TRBD1 as D (5 bases). Trimming cost V 5 bases and J 2 bases, with 12 bases left between them. The CDR3 covers 14 residues. Germline values: CDR1 MNHEY, CDR2 SMNVEV (reference sequence). The CDR3, as DNA: TGTGCCAGCAGTCTCGGGACGGCCAACACTGAAGCTTTCTTT. As protein: CASSLGTANTEAFF.

The J gene is TRBJ2-7, the V gene TRBV6-5, with TRBD1 matching 7 bases. V lost 2 bases and J lost 1; bases outside the gene matches: 2. Germline CDR1 reads MNHEY; CDR2 reads SVGAGI. The CDR3 is made up of 14 amino acids. The CDR3, as DNA: TGTGCCAGCAGTTACCCAGGGGGTTCCTACGAGCAGTACTTC. It yields the protein CASSYPGGSYEQYF.

The rearrangement uses TRBV5-1 and TRBJ2-2, with a possible D match to TRBD1 (5 bases). CDR3 length: 13 residues. The germline V and J ends were trimmed by 9 bases and 7 bases, with 16 bases remaining between them. The germline V gene has CDR1 SGHRS and CDR2 YFSETQ. DNA of the CDR3: TGCGCCACCCGACAGCCGGTGGGCGGGGAGCTGTTTTTT. Translation gives CATRQPVGGELFF.